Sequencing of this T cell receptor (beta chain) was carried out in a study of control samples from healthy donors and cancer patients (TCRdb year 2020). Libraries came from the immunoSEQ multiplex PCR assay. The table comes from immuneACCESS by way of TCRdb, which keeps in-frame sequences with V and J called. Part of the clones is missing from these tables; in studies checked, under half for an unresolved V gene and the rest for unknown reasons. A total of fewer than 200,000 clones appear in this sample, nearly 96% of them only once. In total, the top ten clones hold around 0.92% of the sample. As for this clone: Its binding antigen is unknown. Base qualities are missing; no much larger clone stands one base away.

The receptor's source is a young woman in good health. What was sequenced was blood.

The CDR3 region reads CASSSHRASRDTEAFF. The nucleotide sequence reads TGTGCCAGCAGCTCCCACAGGGCGTCGCGGGACACTGAAGCTTTCTTT. This chain joins TRBV11-2 to TRBJ1-1; perhaps TRBD1 is the D gene, with 6 bases matching. V and J lose 4 bases and 3 bases, and a span of 18 bases separates them. Including cysteine and phenylalanine, the CDR3 has 16 amino acids. The retained sequence is limited to the CDR3, 48 bases, with the frame set at the first base. The germline V gene supplies CDR1 SGHAT and CDR2 FQNNGV.